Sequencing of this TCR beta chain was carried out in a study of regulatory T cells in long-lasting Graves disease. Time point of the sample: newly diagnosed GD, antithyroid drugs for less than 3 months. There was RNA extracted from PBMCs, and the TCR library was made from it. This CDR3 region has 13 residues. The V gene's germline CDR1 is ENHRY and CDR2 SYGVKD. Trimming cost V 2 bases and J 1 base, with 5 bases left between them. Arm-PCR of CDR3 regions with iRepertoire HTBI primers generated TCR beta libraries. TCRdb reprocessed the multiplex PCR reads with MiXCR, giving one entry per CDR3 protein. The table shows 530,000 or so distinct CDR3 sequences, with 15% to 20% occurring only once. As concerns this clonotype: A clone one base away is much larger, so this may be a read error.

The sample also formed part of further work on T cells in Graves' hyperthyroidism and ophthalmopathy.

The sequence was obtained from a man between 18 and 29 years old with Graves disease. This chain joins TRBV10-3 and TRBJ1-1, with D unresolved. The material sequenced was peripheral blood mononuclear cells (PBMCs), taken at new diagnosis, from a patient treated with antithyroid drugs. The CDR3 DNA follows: TGTGCCATCAGTGAGGTCGAGAACACTGAAGCTTTCTTT. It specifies CAISEVENTEAFF.